This record concerns one TCR beta chain sequence. As yet, its antigen is unknown. The PCR had 60 Vbeta and 13 Jbeta primers. Measured with immunoSEQ multiplex PCR; TCRdb has only the in-frame clones, and not every one. The sample has some 130,000 clones; 55% to 75% are singletons. The entry originates in a study of cytomegalovirus exposure and HLA in healthy donors. Study-wide results and limits: Later work associated 17,000 or so TCR beta sequences with HLA alleles at 0.05 false discovery rate.

CDR1 is SGHVS and CDR2 is FNYEAQ in the germline V gene. Trimming cost V 1 base and J 1 base, with 8 bases left between them. This CDR3 is 14 amino acids long. The sequence came from a young man in good health and CMV-seropositive. The chain carries TRBV7-6 and TRBJ2-7; perhaps TRBD2 as D (6 bases). Sequenced input: PBMCs. The CDR3 loop is CASSLVRGSYEQYF. Written as DNA, the CDR3 is TGTGCCAGCAGCTTAGTTCGGGGGTCCTACGAGCAGTACTTC.